These 8 T cell receptor beta chains originate from one sample sequenced in a study of blood T cell repertoires in COVID-19. Here immunoSEQ multiplex PCR was the method, and the copy in TCRdb shows in-frame clones only, minus some. The sample holds 65,000 to 70,000 clones, 65% to 85% seen once. Source material: peripheral blood. All receptors come from a woman aged 60-70 years with acute or convalescent COVID-19.

J is TRBJ2-3 and V is TRBV7-9; TRBD2 matches 7 bases. With 3 bases clipped from V and 1 base from J, the junction kept 1 base outside the gene matches. Germline values: CDR1 SEHNR, CDR2 FQNEAQ (reference sequence). The CDR3 totals 14 residues. The CDR3 DNA reads TGTGCCAGCAGCTTGGGGAGGGGCACAGATACGCAGTATTTT. Amino acids: CASSLGRGTDTQYF.

This clone was found a few times. The chain is built from TRBV27 and TRBJ2-7; D unresolved. The CDR3 has 15 amino acids. Germline V gives CDR1 MNHEY, CDR2 SMNVEV (reference sequence). V lost 6 bases, J lost 1 base, and 16 bases lay in between. The CDR3 spells CASSPEIIQSYEQYF. For the CDR3, the DNA is TGTGCCAGCAGCCCCGAAATTATACAGTCCTACGAGCAGTACTTC.

The chain links TRBV6-1 to TRBJ2-5, with TRBD1 as a possible D gene (5 bases). Between the trimmed V and J ends, which lost 0 bases and 5 bases, there was a span of 16 bases. The CDR3 length is 16 residues. Per germline, CDR1 MNHNS and CDR2 SASEGT. As DNA, the CDR3 is TGTGCCAGCAGTGAAGCGTCTTCGCAGGGCCGGGAGACCCAGTACTTC. Its translation is CASSEASSQGRETQYF.

This clone was picked up one time. The chain has TRBV6-5 and TRBJ2-1; D might be TRBD1 (6 bases). CDR3 length equals 16 residues. Trimming stripped 4 bases from V and 0 bases from J, with 13 bases between. Germline V CDR1 and CDR2: MNHEY, SVGAGI. The CDR3 region is CASSSLRDISYNEQFF. The CDR3 DNA sequence: TGTGCCAGCAGTTCGCTCAGGGACATCTCCTACAATGAGCAGTTCTTC.

V and J are TRBV19 and TRBJ2-4, with D unclear. Germline V gene lookup returns CDR1 LNHDA and CDR2 SQIVND (reference sequence). There are 15 residues in the CDR3. The ends were cut back, 5 bases at V and 0 bases at J, with 11 bases in the middle. CDR3 nucleotide sequence: TGTGCCAGTAGTCCCCCCGGTCTAGCCAAAAACATTCAGTACTTC. It yields the protein CASSPPGLAKNIQYF.

This sequence joins TRBV5-6 and TRBJ1-1; 8 bases agree with TRBD1. The CDR3 contains 13 residues. The germline gives CDR1 SGHDT, CDR2 YYEEEE. Trimming removed 7 bases from V and 10 bases from J; junction bases left unmatched: 12. This chain's CDR3 is CASRQGPSGGAFF. In DNA, the CDR3 is TGTGCCAGCCGACAGGGGCCCTCTGGTGGAGCTTTCTTT.

The V gene is TRBV11-2, the J gene TRBJ2-5; weak D call: TRBD1 (6 bases). The germline gives CDR1 SGHAT, CDR2 FQNNGV. The V gene lost 3 bases and the J gene lost 3 bases, with 11 bases spanning the gap. CDR3 length: 14 residues. The CDR3 loop reads CASSFNRVKETQYF. CDR3 sequence (DNA): TGTGCCAGCAGCTTTAACAGGGTAAAAGAGACCCAGTACTTC. Variable domain in full (rest from reference TRBV11-2 and TRBJ2-5): EAGVAQSPRYKIIEKRQSVAFWCNPISGHATLYWYQQILGQGPKLLIQFQNNGVVDDSQLPKDRFSAERLKGVDSTLKIQPAKLEDSAVYLCASSFNRVKETQYFGPGTRLLVL.

The chain links TRBV10-3 to TRBJ2-1; D perhaps matches TRBD1 (6 bases). The V end was cut by 6 bases, the J end by 8 bases, with 17 bases between. The CDR3 runs to 14 residues. The V gene's germline CDR1 is ENHRY and CDR2 SYGVKD. CDR3 amino acids: CAIRNRESYHEQFF. The CDR3 DNA is TGTGCCATCAGAAACAGGGAATCGTACCATGAGCAGTTCTTC.